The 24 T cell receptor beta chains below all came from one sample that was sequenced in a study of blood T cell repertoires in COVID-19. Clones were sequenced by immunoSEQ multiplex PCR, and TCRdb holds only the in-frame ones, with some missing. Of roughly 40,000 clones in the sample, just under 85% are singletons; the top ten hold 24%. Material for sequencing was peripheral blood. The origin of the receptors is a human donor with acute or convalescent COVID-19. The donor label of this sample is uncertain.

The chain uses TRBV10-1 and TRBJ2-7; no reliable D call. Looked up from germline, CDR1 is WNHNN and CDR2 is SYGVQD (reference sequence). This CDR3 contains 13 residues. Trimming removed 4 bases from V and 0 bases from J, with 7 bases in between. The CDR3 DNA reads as TGCGCCAGCAGTGTAACCAGCTCCTACGAGCAGTACTTC. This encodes CASSVTSSYEQYF.

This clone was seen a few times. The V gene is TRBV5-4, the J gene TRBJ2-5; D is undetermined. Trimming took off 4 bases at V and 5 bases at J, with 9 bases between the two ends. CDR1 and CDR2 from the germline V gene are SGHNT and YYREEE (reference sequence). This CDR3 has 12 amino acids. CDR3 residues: CASSGPMETQYF. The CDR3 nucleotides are TGTGCCAGCAGCGGCCCCATGGAGACCCAGTACTTC.

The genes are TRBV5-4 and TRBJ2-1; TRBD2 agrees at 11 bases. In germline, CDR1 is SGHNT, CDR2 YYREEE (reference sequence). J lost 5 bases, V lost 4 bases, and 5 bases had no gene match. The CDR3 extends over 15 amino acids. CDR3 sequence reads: CASSPSGRSDNEQFF. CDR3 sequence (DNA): TGTGCCAGCAGCCCTAGCGGGAGGTCCGACAATGAGCAGTTCTTC.

CDR3 DNA sequence: TGTGCCAGCAGCCCGACCCGGGACAGGTTCCTTCAGCCCCAGCATTTT. Translated: CASSPTRDRFLQPQHF. J is TRBJ1-5 and V is TRBV5-8, with 8 bases lining up with TRBD1. Trimming took 4 bases from V and 6 from J; bases not matched to a gene: 12. The CDR3 covers 16 residues. Germline V CDR1 and CDR2: SGHTS, YDEGEE.

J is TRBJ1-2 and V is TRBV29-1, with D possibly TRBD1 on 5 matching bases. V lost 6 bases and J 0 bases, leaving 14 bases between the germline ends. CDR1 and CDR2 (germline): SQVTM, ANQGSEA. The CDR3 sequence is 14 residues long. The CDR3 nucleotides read TGCAGCGTCCCAGGGTCAGTAGCTAACTATGGCTACACCTTC. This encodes CSVPGSVANYGYTF.

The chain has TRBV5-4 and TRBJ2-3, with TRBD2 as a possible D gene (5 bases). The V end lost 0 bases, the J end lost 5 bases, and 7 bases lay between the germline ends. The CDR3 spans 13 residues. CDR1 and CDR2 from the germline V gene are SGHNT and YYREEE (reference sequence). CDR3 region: CASSLAGKDTQYF. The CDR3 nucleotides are TGTGCCAGCAGCTTGGCGGGGAAAGATACGCAGTATTTT.

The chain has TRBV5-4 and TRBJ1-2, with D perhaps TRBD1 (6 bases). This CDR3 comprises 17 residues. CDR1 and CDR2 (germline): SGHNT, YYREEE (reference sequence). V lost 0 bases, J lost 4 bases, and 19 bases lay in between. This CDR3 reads CASSLGDTQLHFYGYTF. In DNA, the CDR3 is TGTGCCAGCAGCTTGGGGGACACCCAACTTCATTTCTATGGCTACACCTTC.

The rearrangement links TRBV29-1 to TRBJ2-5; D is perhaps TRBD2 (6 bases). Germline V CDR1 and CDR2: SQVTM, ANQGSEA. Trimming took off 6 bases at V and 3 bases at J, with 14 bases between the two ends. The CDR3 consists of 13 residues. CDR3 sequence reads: CSVFLPGEETQYF. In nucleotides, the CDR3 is TGCAGCGTGTTTCTCCCGGGGGAAGAGACCCAGTACTTC.

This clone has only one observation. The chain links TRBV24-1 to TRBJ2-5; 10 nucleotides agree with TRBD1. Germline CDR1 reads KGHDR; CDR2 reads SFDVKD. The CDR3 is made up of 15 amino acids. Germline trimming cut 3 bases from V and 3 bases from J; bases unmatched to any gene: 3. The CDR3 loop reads CATSDMTGGEETQYF. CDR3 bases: TGTGCCACCAGTGATATGACAGGGGGCGAAGAGACCCAGTACTTC.

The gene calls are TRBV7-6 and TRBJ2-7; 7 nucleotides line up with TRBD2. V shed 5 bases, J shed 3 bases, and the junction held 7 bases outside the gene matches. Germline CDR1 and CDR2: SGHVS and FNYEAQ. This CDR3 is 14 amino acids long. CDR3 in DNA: TGTGCCAGCAGCCCGCTAGCGGCGGGCTACGAGCAGTACTTC. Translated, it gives CASSPLAAGYEQYF.

This CDR3 is CASSLRTGDEAFF. CDR3 DNA: TGTGCCAGCAGTTTAAGGACAGGGGATGAAGCTTTCTTT. V and J are TRBV27 and TRBJ1-1; 9 bases are shared with TRBD1. This CDR3 region has 13 residues. J gave up 7 bases and V 2 bases, and 2 bases lay outside the gene matches. The germline V gene encodes CDR1 MNHEY and CDR2 SMNVEV (reference sequence).

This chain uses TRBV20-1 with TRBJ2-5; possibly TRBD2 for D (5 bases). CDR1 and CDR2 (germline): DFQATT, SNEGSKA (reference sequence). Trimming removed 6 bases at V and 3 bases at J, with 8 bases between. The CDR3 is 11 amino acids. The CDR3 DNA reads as TGCAGTGCCGGAGGCGAAGAGACCCAGTACTTC. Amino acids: CSAGGEETQYF.

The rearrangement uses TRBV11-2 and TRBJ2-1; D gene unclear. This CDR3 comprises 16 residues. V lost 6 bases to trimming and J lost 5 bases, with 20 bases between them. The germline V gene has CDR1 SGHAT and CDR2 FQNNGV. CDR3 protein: CASSYISRHTNNEQFF. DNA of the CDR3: TGTGCCAGCAGTTATATTTCGAGACATACAAACAATGAGCAGTTCTTC.

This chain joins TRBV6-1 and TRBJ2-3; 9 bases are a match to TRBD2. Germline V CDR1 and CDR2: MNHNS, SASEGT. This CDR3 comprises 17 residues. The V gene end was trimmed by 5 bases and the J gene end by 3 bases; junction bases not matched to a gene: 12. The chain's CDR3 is CASSKVASGTITDTQYF. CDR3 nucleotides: TGTGCCAGCAGTAAAGTGGCTAGCGGGACGATAACAGATACGCAGTATTTT.

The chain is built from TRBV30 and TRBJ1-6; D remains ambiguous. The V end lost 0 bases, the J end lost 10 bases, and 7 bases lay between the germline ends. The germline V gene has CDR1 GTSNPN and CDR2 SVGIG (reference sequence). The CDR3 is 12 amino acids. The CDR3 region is CAWSVSESPLHF. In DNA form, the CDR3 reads TGTGCCTGGAGTGTATCGGAGTCACCCCTCCACTTT.

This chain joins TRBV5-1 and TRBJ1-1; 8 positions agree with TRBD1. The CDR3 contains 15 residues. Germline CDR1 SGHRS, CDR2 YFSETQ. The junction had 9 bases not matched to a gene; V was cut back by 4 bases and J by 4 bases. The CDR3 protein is CASSPQGAQGTEAFF. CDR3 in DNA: TGCGCCAGCAGCCCTCAGGGGGCGCAGGGCACTGAAGCTTTCTTT.

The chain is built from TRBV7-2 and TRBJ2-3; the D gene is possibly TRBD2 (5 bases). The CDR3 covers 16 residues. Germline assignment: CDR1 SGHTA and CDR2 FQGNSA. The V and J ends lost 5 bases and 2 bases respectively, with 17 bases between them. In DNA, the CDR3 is TGTGCCAGCAGCCCATCGGGGTCTCTGAACACAGATACGCAGTATTTT. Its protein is CASSPSGSLNTDTQYF. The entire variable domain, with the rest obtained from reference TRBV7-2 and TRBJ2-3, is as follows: GAGVSQSPSNKVTEKGKDVELRCDPISGHTALYWYRQSLGQGLEFLIYFQGNSAPDKSGLPSDRFSAERTGGSVSTLTIQRTQQEDSAVYLCASSPSGSLNTDTQYFGPGTRLTVL.

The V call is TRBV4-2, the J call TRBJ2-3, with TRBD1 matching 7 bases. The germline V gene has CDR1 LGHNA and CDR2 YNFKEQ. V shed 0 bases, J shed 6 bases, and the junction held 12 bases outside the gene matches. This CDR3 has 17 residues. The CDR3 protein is CASSQDVRPTGKDTQYF. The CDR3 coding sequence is TGTGCCAGCAGCCAAGACGTTCGGCCGACAGGGAAGGATACGCAGTATTTT.

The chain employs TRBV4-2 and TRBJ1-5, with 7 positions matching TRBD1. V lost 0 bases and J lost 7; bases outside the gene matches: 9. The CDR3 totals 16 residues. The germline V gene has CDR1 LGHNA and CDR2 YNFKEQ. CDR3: CASSQEAQGVRQPQHF. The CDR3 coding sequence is TGTGCCAGCAGCCAAGAGGCGCAGGGGGTGAGGCAGCCCCAGCATTTT.

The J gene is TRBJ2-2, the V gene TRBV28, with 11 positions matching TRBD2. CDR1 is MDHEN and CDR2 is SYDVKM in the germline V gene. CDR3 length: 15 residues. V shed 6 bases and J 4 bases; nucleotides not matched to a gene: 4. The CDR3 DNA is TGTGCCAGCAGATCCCTAGCGGGGGGCACCGGGGAGCTGTTTTTT. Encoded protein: CASRSLAGGTGELFF. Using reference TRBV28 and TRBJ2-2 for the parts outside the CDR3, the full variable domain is DVKVTQSSRYLVKRTGEKVFLECVQDMDHENMFWYRQDPGLGLRLIYFSYDVKMKEKGDIPEGYSVSREKKERFSLILESASTNQTSMYLCASRSLAGGTGELFFGEGSRLTVL.

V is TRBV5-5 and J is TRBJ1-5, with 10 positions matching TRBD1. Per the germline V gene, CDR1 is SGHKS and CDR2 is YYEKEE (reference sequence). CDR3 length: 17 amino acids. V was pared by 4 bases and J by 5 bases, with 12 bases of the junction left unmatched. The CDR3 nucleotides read TGTGCCAGCAGCCCCCGGGACAGGGGAGTGTCGTATCAGCCCCAGCATTTT. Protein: CASSPRDRGVSYQPQHF.

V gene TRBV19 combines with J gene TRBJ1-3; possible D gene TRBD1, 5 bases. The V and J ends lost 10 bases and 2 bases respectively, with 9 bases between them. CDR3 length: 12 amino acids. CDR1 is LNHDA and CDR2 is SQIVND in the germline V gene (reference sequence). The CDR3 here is CAIGGTGNTIYF. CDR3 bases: TGTGCCATCGGGGGGACTGGAAACACCATATATTTT.

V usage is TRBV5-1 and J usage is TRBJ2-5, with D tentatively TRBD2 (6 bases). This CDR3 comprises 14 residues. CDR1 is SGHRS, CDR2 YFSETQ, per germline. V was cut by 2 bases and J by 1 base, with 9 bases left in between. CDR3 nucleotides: TGCGCCAGCAGCTTCGGAGGGCCCCAAGAGACCCAGTACTTC. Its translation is CASSFGGPQETQYF.

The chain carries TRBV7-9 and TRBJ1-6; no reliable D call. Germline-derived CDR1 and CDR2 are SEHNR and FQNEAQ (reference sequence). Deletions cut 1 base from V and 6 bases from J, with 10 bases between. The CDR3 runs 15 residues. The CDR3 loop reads CASSLVNSANSPLHF. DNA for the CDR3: TGTGCCAGCAGCTTAGTCAACTCCGCTAATTCACCCCTCCACTTT.